This TCR beta chain was retrieved from a study of CD8 T cells in Susac syndrome. The J segment lost 9 bases and the V segment lost 5 bases, leaving 6 bases of the junction unmatched. Germline lookup yields CDR1 MDHEN and CDR2 SYDVKM. CDR3 length: 13 residues. The RNA, 0.5 to 1 ug, was put through reverse transcription using random hexamers. From the immunoSEQ multiplex PCR reads, TCRdb called clonotypes with MiXCR, one entry per CDR3 protein. The sample gives about 150,000 distinct CDR3 sequences, about 95% of which show up once; 0.14% to 0.15% is in the top ten. The sequence was obtained from a human donor with multiple sclerosis. The sequenced sample consisted of CD8+ T cells from PBMCs. This sequence joins TRBV28 and TRBJ2-3; 9 nucleotides match TRBD2. The CDR3 reads CASSPPAGGTQYF. CDR3 DNA sequence: TGTGCCAGCAGTCCGCCGGCGGGGGGGACGCAGTATTTT.